The T cell receptor beta chain described here comes from a study of tumor and adjacent non-tumor tissue in lung cancer (dated by TCRdb to 2016 to 2019). For the study in its entirety: By cancer type, the cohort comprised eleven to twelve adenocarcinoma patients, 2 squamous cell carcinoma patients and 1 small cell lung cancer patient. Ages among the approximately 15 patients ranged from about 30 to 85 years, there were about ten men and 5 women, and disease was at TNM stage I to III. A total of around 130,000,000 productive TCRbeta reads were generated by sequencing, corresponding to an average of approximately 4.5 million reads per sample. Using bulk TCRbeta repertoires from some 16 lung cancer patients, the study set lung tumor tissue side by side with matched distant non-tumor lung tissue. TCRbeta CDR3 sequencing was performed on a few dozen paired specimens, with one tumor sample and one normal lung sample collected per patient. Study-wide conclusions, independent of this receptor: Tumor tissue showed significantly greater TCR diversity (inverse Simpson) than normal lung tissue (approximately 400 vs 170, P = 0.0075, Mann-Whitney U test). The methods do not name the sequencing platform or mention unique molecular identifiers. Because peripheral blood was not sequenced, blood TCRbeta repertoires in the lung cancer patients of the study were not examined. Only 15 patients were included in the cohort, and the need for larger samples and more detailed clinical data was noted by the authors. Younger patients had significantly higher TCR diversity, and higher tumor TCR diversity was associated with shorter overall and disease-free survival. In normal lung, the top 100 clones accounted for a significantly larger cumulative share of the repertoire than in tumor tissue.

Libraries were built with multiplex PCR. Sequencing instrument: Illumina HiSeq 2500. TCRbeta libraries were built by three rounds of nested PCR using primers (Table S4), following protocols modified from ARM-PCR. Before sequencing, PCR products of 200-500 bp were excised from the gel and purified with the QIAquick gel extraction kit. The study's own analysis went as follows. Trimmomatic was used to clean the reads, FLASH was used to merge the reads into complete CDR3 sequences, and MiTCR was used to assign the reads to V(D)J germline segments. Clonal diversity was computed as the inverse Simpson's index with VDJtools. In-frame sequences without a premature stop codon were defined as productive reads. TCRdb reworked the public reads: Q25 trimming with fastp, MiXCR clone assembly, productive beta chains retained. For every CDR3 protein sequence, its rows merge into one entry that carries the most common genes and DNA. None of the V and J calls come from the authors' own analysis; TCRdb made them. Here the sample has some 95,000 distinct CDR3 sequences; 80% occur a single time. The ten largest clones represent more than 30% of the sample.

Turning to this clonotype: It lacks a known antigen. Here the CDR3 omits its conserved ending phenylalanine or tryptophan, so a read error is the likely source.

Reading the germline V gene gives CDR1 SGHNT and CDR2 YENEEA. Ends included, the CDR3 has 12 residues. The only DNA kept is the CDR3, 36 bases in frame from the first base. RNA was extracted from bulk unsorted tissue and checked for quality with a NanoDrop ND-1000 and an Agilent 2100. For the normal lung samples, distant non-tumor tissue was collected more than 3 cm away from the tumor edge. The donors were newly diagnosed lung cancer patients admitted for thoracic surgery in China from August to November 2014 who had not received prior chemotherapy. Patients with previous radiotherapy or chemotherapy, or with another concurrent cancer, were excluded from the study. Surgical tissue pieces of roughly 1-2.2 cm3 were preserved in RNAlater solution and were kept at -80 degrees C until use.

This receptor chain uses TRBV11-3 and TRBJ2-7; the D gene is not confidently resolved. The sample comprised distant non-tumor lung tissue. This receptor was obtained from a man aged 60 to 69 with small cell lung cancer. The sequenced DNA is TGTGCCAGCAACTTAACCGGGTACGAGCAGTACATC. The resulting protein is CASNLTGYEQYI.